One sample yielded the 15 T cell receptor beta chains listed below, sequenced in a study of shared T cell receptors in the human thymus. Measured with immunoSEQ multiplex PCR; TCRdb has only the in-frame clones, and not every one. This sample has about 380,000 clones, with about 95% found just once. Specimen: thymocytes. Receptors originate from a human donor.

The V and J genes are TRBV27 and TRBJ2-7; D gene unclear. From germline, CDR1 is MNHEY and CDR2 SMNVEV (reference sequence). Trimming cost V 6 bases and J 4 bases, with 10 bases left between them. This CDR3 spans 12 amino acids. In nucleotides, the CDR3 is TGTGCCAGCAGCCGATCAAAGTACGAGCAGTACTTC. Encoded protein: CASSRSKYEQYF.

This chain joins TRBV4-3 and TRBJ2-7; D unclear. V was pared by 0 bases and J by 7 bases, with 10 bases between. The CDR3 runs to 13 residues. Germline CDR1 LGHNA, CDR2 YSLEER. CDR3 bases: TGCGCCAGCAGCCAAGATCCCAACGGAGAGCAGTACTTC. It translates to CASSQDPNGEQYF.

The chain has TRBV7-3 and TRBJ2-1; maybe TRBD1 (7 bases). The germline CDR1 and CDR2 sequences are SGHTA and FQGTGA. CDR3 length equals 16 residues. V was shortened by 2 bases and J by 6 bases, with 17 bases between the two germline ends. For the CDR3, the DNA is TGTGCCAGCAGCTTACGACAGGGAAGGGGACTCAATGAGCAGTTCTTC. Protein: CASSLRQGRGLNEQFF.

V is TRBV27 and J is TRBJ2-5; 7 nucleotides align to TRBD2. The CDR3 contains 13 residues. Losses at the gene ends were 3 bases for V and 4 bases for J; bases not matched to a gene: 2. CDR1 and CDR2 (germline): MNHEY, SMNVEV (reference sequence). CDR3 coding DNA: TGTGCCAGCAGTTTCAGGGAGGGAGAGACCCAGTACTTC. Encoded protein: CASSFREGETQYF.

The genes are TRBV9 and TRBJ2-7; no definite D call. Germline V lookup: CDR1 SGDLS, CDR2 YYNGEE. Trimming shortened V by 0 bases and J by 3 bases, and 7 bases separated the two germline ends. The CDR3 is 13 amino acids. The CDR3 reads CASSVGSDYEQYF. CDR3 in DNA: TGTGCCAGCAGCGTAGGCTCAGACTACGAGCAGTACTTC.

The genes are TRBV25-1 and TRBJ2-3; 8 positions agree with TRBD2. This CDR3 contains 17 residues. Trimming removed 3 bases from V and 0 bases from J; junction bases left unmatched: 8. The germline V gene encodes CDR1 MGHDK and CDR2 SYGVNS. The CDR3 region is CASSDPRLASSTDTQYF. DNA of the CDR3: TGTGCCAGCAGTGATCCCCGACTAGCGTCAAGCACAGATACGCAGTATTTT.

The V gene is TRBV11-2, the J gene TRBJ1-4, with D perhaps matching TRBD1 (6 bases). The V end lost 0 bases, the J end lost 7 bases, and 18 bases lay between the germline ends. This CDR3 spans 17 amino acids. Germline values: CDR1 SGHAT, CDR2 FQNNGV. The DNA of the CDR3 is TGTGCCAGCAGCTTAGACCGCCACAGGGCCGGGGGTGAAAAACTGTTTTTT. It translates to CASSLDRHRAGGEKLFF.

The J gene is TRBJ2-5, the V gene TRBV28; D is unclear. Near its end, the DNA agrees better with TRBJ2-7, so the J call may be wrong. CDR3 length: 12 amino acids. Germline V gene lookup returns CDR1 MDHEN and CDR2 SYDVKM. The CDR3 DNA reads TGTGCCAGCAGTCCCAGTCGATACGAGCAGTACTTC. Protein: CASSPSRYEQYF.

The rearrangement uses TRBV29-1 and TRBJ2-5; the match to TRBD2 covers 8 bases. The CDR3 is 15 residues long. Germline V CDR1 and CDR2: SQVTM, ANQGSEA. J was trimmed by 0 bases and V by 0 bases; bases with no gene match: 3. CDR3 bases: TGCAGCGTTGAAGATGAGCGGGAGTACCAAGAGACCCAGTACTTC. This gives the protein CSVEDEREYQETQYF.

V gene TRBV5-4 combines with J gene TRBJ2-7; possibly TRBD1 for D (6 bases). Germline-derived CDR1 and CDR2 are SGHNT and YYREEE (reference sequence). The V end was cut by 3 bases, the J end by 2 bases, with 18 bases between. The CDR3 length is 16 residues. In DNA, the CDR3 is TGTGCCAGCAGCTGGGGGATAACAGGGAATCCCTACGAGCAGTACTTC. This gives the protein CASSWGITGNPYEQYF. Full variable domain (outside the CDR3, taken from reference TRBV5-4 and TRBJ2-7): ETGVTQSPTHLIKTRGQQVTLRCSSQSGHNTVSWYQQALGQGPQFIFQYYREEENGRGNFPPRFSGLQFPNYSSELNVNALELDDSALYLCASSWGITGNPYEQYFGPGTRLTVT.

The gene calls are TRBV7-9 and TRBJ2-1; 10 nucleotides align to TRBD2. From germline, CDR1 is SEHNR and CDR2 FQNEAQ (reference sequence). The CDR3 has 18 amino acids. Trimming removed 11 bases from V and 1 base from J; junction bases left unmatched: 17. DNA for the CDR3: TGTGCCCTCCAGGGAAGGGCTAGCGGGAGAGAATCCTACAATGAGCAGTTCTTC. It encodes CALQGRASGRESYNEQFF. The full variable domain, in which reference TRBV7-9 and TRBJ2-1 provide the parts outside the CDR3, is DTGVSQNPRHKITKRGQNVTFRCDPISEHNRLYWYRQTLGQGPEFLTYFQNEAQLEKSRLLSDRFSAERPKGSFSTLEIQRTEQGDSAMYLCALQGRASGRESYNEQFFGPGTRLTVL.

This clone was recorded only once. V gene TRBV10-3 combines with J gene TRBJ2-7; D not certain. CDR3 length equals 13 residues. The V gene lost 2 bases and the J gene lost 5 bases, with 10 bases spanning the gap. Germline CDR1 reads ENHRY; CDR2 reads SYGVKD. The CDR3, as DNA: TGTGCCATCAGTGAGGACTCAATGGACGAGCAGTACTTC. It yields the protein CAISEDSMDEQYF.

This sequence joins TRBV9 and TRBJ2-5; 14 bases agree with TRBD2. Germline V CDR1 and CDR2: SGDLS, YYNGEE. The CDR3 spans 16 residues. J lost 5 bases, V lost 2 bases, and 5 bases had no gene match. CDR3 protein: CASSVTSGRASETQYF. The CDR3 DNA reads as TGTGCCAGCAGCGTGACTAGCGGGAGGGCCTCTGAGACCCAGTACTTC.

The chain combines TRBV29-1 with TRBJ2-5; TRBD1 aligns across 7 bases. There are 13 residues in the CDR3. Germline V gives CDR1 SQVTM, CDR2 ANQGSEA. The V and J ends lost 6 bases and 0 bases, in that order; junction bases with no gene match: 4. The CDR3 DNA reads as TGCAGCGTATCTACAGGGGACCAAGAGACCCAGTACTTC. Its translation: CSVSTGDQETQYF.

This chain connects TRBV15 to TRBJ2-5; no definite D call. The length of the CDR3 is 13 residues. Trimming shortened V by 3 bases and J by 4 bases, and 9 bases separated the two germline ends. The germline CDR1 and CDR2 sequences are LNHNV and YYDKDF (reference sequence). The CDR3 protein is CATSRAVGETQYF. The CDR3 DNA reads as TGTGCCACCAGCAGGGCAGTGGGAGAGACCCAGTACTTC. Using reference TRBV15 and TRBJ2-5 for the parts outside the CDR3, the full variable domain is DAMVIQNPRYQVTQFGKPVTLSCSQTLNHNVMYWYQQKSSQAPKLLFHYYDKDFNNEADTPDNFQSRRPNTSFCFLDIRSPGLGDTAMYLCATSRAVGETQYFGPGTRLLVL.